This is a list of T cell receptor beta chains from one sample in a study of patients and donors after allogeneic stem cell transplantation. TCRdb reanalysed the RT-PCR reads using MiXCR and keeps one entry per CDR3 protein. The sample consists of roughly 940,000 distinct CDR3 sequences, under 20% of them appearing once. The specimen was blood, either unsorted or a sorted T cell fraction (not recorded which). The source of these receptors is a human donor who was either an allogeneic HSCT recipient or a stem cell or donor lymphocyte infusion donor (not recorded which). It is not recorded whose cells these are; they may come from a transplant donor. Each CDR3 is given with its conserved first and last residue. A D gene is named only where the DNA matches it firmly. Where a row states a size, it is once, few, many or the class of an expanded clone; other rows omit it.

j_gene: TRBJ2-7
d_gene: TRBD2
abundance: .
v_gene: TRBV11-3
CDR3nt: TGTGCCAGCAGCCCAAGGCTAGCGGACTACGAGCAGTACTTC
CDR3aa: CASSPRLADYEQYF

j_gene: TRBJ2-7
d_gene: TRBD2
abundance: many
v_gene: TRBV5-1
CDR3nt: TGCGCCAGCAGCTCAAGACTAGCGGGAGGGCCAAACGAGCAGTACTTC
CDR3aa: CASSSRLAGGPNEQYF

j_gene: TRBJ2-1
d_gene: .
abundance: few
v_gene: TRBV5-6
CDR3nt: TGTGCCAGCAGCCGAAGGGACGGATACAATGAGCAGTTCTTC
CDR3aa: CASSRRDGYNEQFF

j_gene: TRBJ1-4
d_gene: .
abundance: .
v_gene: TRBV7-9
CDR3nt: TGTGCCAGCAAGTTGGAGGAAAAACTGTTTTTT
CDR3aa: CASKLEEKLFF

j_gene: TRBJ1-5
d_gene: TRBD1
abundance: .
v_gene: TRBV28
CDR3nt: TGTGCCAGCGGGGGGACAGGGTTATATCAGCCCCAGCATTTT
CDR3aa: CASGGTGLYQPQHF

j_gene: TRBJ2-1
d_gene: TRBD2
abundance: many
v_gene: TRBV9
CDR3nt: TGTGCCAGCAGCGACACGGGACTAGCTGGGGGGTGGCAGTTCTTC
CDR3aa: CASSDTGLAGGWQFF

j_gene: TRBJ2-7
d_gene: .
abundance: few
v_gene: TRBV6-6
CDR3nt: TGTGCCAGCAGTTATGAACTGGCCTACGAGCAGTACTTC
CDR3aa: CASSYELAYEQYF

j_gene: TRBJ2-1
d_gene: TRBD2
abundance: .
v_gene: TRBV20-1
CDR3nt: TGCAGTGCTAGTAGGGTAGCGGGAGCGGCTGAGCAGTTCTTC
CDR3aa: CSASRVAGAAEQFF

j_gene: TRBJ2-2
d_gene: TRBD2
abundance: .
v_gene: TRBV7-3
CDR3nt: TGTGCCAGCAGCTTAACTAGCGGGAAGAACACCGGGGAGCTGTTTTTT
CDR3aa: CASSLTSGKNTGELFF

j_gene: TRBJ2-7
d_gene: TRBD1
abundance: .
v_gene: TRBV4-3
CDR3nt: TGCGCCAGAAGCCAGGATTACAGGGGAGAGTTTTGGTTC
CDR3aa: CARSQDYRGEFWF

j_gene: TRBJ1-5
d_gene: .
abundance: few
v_gene: TRBV20-1
CDR3nt: TGCAGTGCTCTAGCGAGAGGAACTCAGCCCCAGCATTTT
CDR3aa: CSALARGTQPQHF

j_gene: TRBJ2-5
d_gene: TRBD2
abundance: few
v_gene: TRBV4-1
CDR3nt: TGCGCCAGCAGCCAAGTTCCCCCCGCGGGGGGTTGGGAAGAGACCCAGTACTTC
CDR3aa: CASSQVPPAGGWEETQYF

j_gene: TRBJ2-4
d_gene: .
abundance: .
v_gene: TRBV20-1
CDR3nt: TGCAGTGCGGCTAGCAAAAACATTCAGTACTTC
CDR3aa: CSAASKNIQYF

j_gene: TRBJ2-7
d_gene: .
abundance: few
v_gene: TRBV5-8
CDR3nt: TGTGCCAGCAGCTCCTCCGGGACATTTACCTACGAGCAGTACTTC
CDR3aa: CASSSSGTFTYEQYF

j_gene: TRBJ2-5
d_gene: .
abundance: .
v_gene: TRBV11-1
CDR3nt: TGTGCCAGCAGCTCGGGGGACGGACTACAAGAGACCCAGTACTTC
CDR3aa: CASSSGDGLQETQYF

j_gene: TRBJ2-7
d_gene: TRBD1
abundance: .
v_gene: TRBV3-1
CDR3nt: TGTGCCAGCAGCCATCGGACAGGCCGACACTACGAGCAGTACTTC
CDR3aa: CASSHRTGRHYEQYF

j_gene: TRBJ2-2
d_gene: .
abundance: few
v_gene: TRBV4-3
CDR3nt: TGCGCCAGCAGCCACCTCACCGGGGAGCTGTTTTTT
CDR3aa: CASSHLTGELFF

j_gene: TRBJ2-1
d_gene: .
abundance: .
v_gene: TRBV7-8
CDR3nt: TGTGCCAGCAGCCCAGGGCCGGGGTCTGAGCAGTTCTTC
CDR3aa: CASSPGPGSEQFF

j_gene: TRBJ1-5
d_gene: .
abundance: many
v_gene: TRBV20-1
CDR3nt: TGCAGTGCTAGCAGGGGCAATCAGCCCCAGCATTTT
CDR3aa: CSASRGNQPQHF

j_gene: TRBJ2-3
d_gene: .
abundance: many
v_gene: TRBV5-6
CDR3nt: TGTGCCAGCAGCCCAATCGGGTCTACAGATACGCAGTATTTT
CDR3aa: CASSPIGSTDTQYF

j_gene: TRBJ2-1
d_gene: .
abundance: many
v_gene: TRBV12-3/TRBV12-4
CDR3nt: TGTGCCAGCAGACCCCCGGGGAATGAGCAGTTCTTC
CDR3aa: CASRPPGNEQFF

j_gene: TRBJ2-1
d_gene: .
abundance: .
v_gene: TRBV7-9
CDR3nt: TGTGCCAGCAGCCGGACCTATGAGCAGTTCTTC
CDR3aa: CASSRTYEQFF

j_gene: TRBJ2-1
d_gene: TRBD2
abundance: .
v_gene: TRBV10-3
CDR3nt: TGTGCCATCGGGGATAGCGGGAGCGGCGAGCAGTTCTTC
CDR3aa: CAIGDSGSGEQFF

j_gene: TRBJ2-1
d_gene: TRBD2
abundance: .
v_gene: TRBV15
CDR3nt: TGTGCCACCAGCAGACATAAAAGCCCGGGACTAGCAATCAATGAGCAGTTCTTC
CDR3aa: CATSRHKSPGLAINEQFF

j_gene: TRBJ2-2
d_gene: TRBD1
abundance: few
v_gene: TRBV24-1
CDR3nt: TGTGCCACCAGCCCTTCGGGACAGGGGAACACCGGGGAGCTGTTTTTT
CDR3aa: CATSPSGQGNTGELFF

j_gene: TRBJ1-1
d_gene: TRBD1
abundance: few
v_gene: TRBV18
CDR3nt: TGTGCCAGCTCACGGGGGACAGGGGGCACTGAAGCTTTCTTT
CDR3aa: CASSRGTGGTEAFF

j_gene: TRBJ1-1
d_gene: .
abundance: .
v_gene: TRBV2
CDR3nt: TGTGCCAGCAGAGGGGGAGGGACTGAAGCTTTCTTT
CDR3aa: CASRGGGTEAFF

j_gene: TRBJ2-3
d_gene: .
abundance: few
v_gene: TRBV20-1
CDR3nt: TGCAGTGCCTTTTTACCGCGGGGGCGGACAGATACGCAGTATTTT
CDR3aa: CSAFLPRGRTDTQYF

j_gene: TRBJ1-2
d_gene: TRBD1
abundance: .
v_gene: TRBV14
CDR3nt: TGTGCCAGCAGCCGAACCACGGACAGGGACTATGGCTACACCTTC
CDR3aa: CASSRTTDRDYGYTF

j_gene: TRBJ2-1
d_gene: TRBD2
abundance: few
v_gene: TRBV3-1
CDR3nt: TGTGCCAGCAGCCAAGTGGGGCTAGCGGGCTACAATGAGCAGTTCTTC
CDR3aa: CASSQVGLAGYNEQFF

j_gene: TRBJ2-7
d_gene: TRBD1
abundance: many
v_gene: TRBV12-3/TRBV12-4
CDR3nt: TGTGCCAGCAGGGGGACAGGGGGTCGGTACGAGCAGTACTTC
CDR3aa: CASRGTGGRYEQYF

j_gene: TRBJ2-1
d_gene: .
abundance: .
v_gene: TRBV4-1
CDR3nt: TGCGCCAGCAGACAGGTCCCGGCCAATGAGCAGTTCTTC
CDR3aa: CASRQVPANEQFF

j_gene: TRBJ1-1
d_gene: .
abundance: many
v_gene: TRBV5-1
CDR3nt: TGCGCCAGCAGGGGCGGGAACACTGAAGCTTTCTTT
CDR3aa: CASRGGNTEAFF

j_gene: TRBJ2-3
d_gene: .
abundance: .
v_gene: TRBV2
CDR3nt: TGTGCCAGCAGTGAAGTTGGGGGTGATACGCAGTATTTT
CDR3aa: CASSEVGGDTQYF

j_gene: TRBJ2-7
d_gene: .
abundance: .
v_gene: TRBV20-1
CDR3nt: TGCAGTGCTAGAGAACTTAGTGTCGAGCAGTACTTC
CDR3aa: CSARELSVEQYF

j_gene: TRBJ1-5
d_gene: TRBD1
abundance: many
v_gene: TRBV27
CDR3nt: TGTGCCAGCAGTTCGGGACAGGATCAGCCCCAGCATTTT
CDR3aa: CASSSGQDQPQHF

j_gene: TRBJ1-2
d_gene: TRBD1
abundance: .
v_gene: TRBV12-3/TRBV12-4
CDR3nt: TGTGCCAGCAGGCCACAGGGGCGCTATGGCTACACCTTC
CDR3aa: CASRPQGRYGYTF

j_gene: TRBJ1-1
d_gene: .
abundance: .
v_gene: TRBV2
CDR3nt: TGTGCCAGCAGGGAGCTCGGGACCGCGAACACTGAAGCTTTCTTT
CDR3aa: CASRELGTANTEAFF

j_gene: TRBJ2-3
d_gene: TRBD2
abundance: .
v_gene: TRBV20-1
CDR3nt: TGCAGTGCTTCTAGCGGGGCAAGCACAGATACGCAGTATTTT
CDR3aa: CSASSGASTDTQYF

j_gene: TRBJ2-3
d_gene: .
abundance: .
v_gene: TRBV6-1
CDR3nt: TGTGCCAGCAGCCGGCGAGGCGGTCGGAGCACAGATACGCAGTATTTT
CDR3aa: CASSRRGGRSTDTQYF

j_gene: TRBJ2-1
d_gene: .
abundance: .
v_gene: TRBV7-8
CDR3nt: TGTGCCAGCAGCTTAGCGAGGGTCAAGGGAAAGAATGAGCAGTTCTTC
CDR3aa: CASSLARVKGKNEQFF

j_gene: TRBJ1-1
d_gene: .
abundance: .
v_gene: TRBV18
CDR3nt: TGTGCCAGCTCGGTACAGGGACGTGAAGCTTTCTTT
CDR3aa: CASSVQGREAFF

j_gene: TRBJ1-1
d_gene: .
abundance: .
v_gene: TRBV7-9
CDR3nt: TGTGCCAGCAGCCATTCTGGGGACACTGAAGCTTTCTTT
CDR3aa: CASSHSGDTEAFF

j_gene: TRBJ1-1
d_gene: .
abundance: .
v_gene: TRBV5-1
CDR3nt: TGCGCCAGCACTGCCCTGGGGACCCTGAACACTGAAGCTTTCTTT
CDR3aa: CASTALGTLNTEAFF

j_gene: TRBJ2-5
d_gene: .
abundance: .
v_gene: TRBV5-1
CDR3nt: TGCGCCAGCAGCCCAAGGATACGGGTCTCGAAAGGGGAGACCCAGTACTTC
CDR3aa: CASSPRIRVSKGETQYF

j_gene: TRBJ1-1
d_gene: .
abundance: .
v_gene: TRBV4-2
CDR3nt: TGTGCCAGCAGCCAAAGGGCGTTGGGGGGTGTATTACCTGAAGCTTTCTTT
CDR3aa: CASSQRALGGVLPEAFF

j_gene: TRBJ2-2
d_gene: TRBD2
abundance: .
v_gene: TRBV5-1
CDR3nt: TGCGCCAGCGGACTAGCGGGTATTACTAACACCGGGGAGCTGTTTTTT
CDR3aa: CASGLAGITNTGELFF

j_gene: TRBJ2-3
d_gene: .
abundance: .
v_gene: TRBV20-1
CDR3nt: TGCAGTGCCAGCGTCGGGGGTGCAGATACGCAGTATTTT
CDR3aa: CSASVGGADTQYF

j_gene: TRBJ1-2
d_gene: .
abundance: few
v_gene: TRBV4-3
CDR3nt: TGCGCCAGCAGCCAAGATCAGGGAGCGGCCCTATGGTATGGCTACACCTTC
CDR3aa: CASSQDQGAALWYGYTF

j_gene: TRBJ2-1
d_gene: .
abundance: .
v_gene: TRBV5-1
CDR3nt: TGCGCCAGCAAGCAAAGCGTATACAATGAGCAGTTCTTC
CDR3aa: CASKQSVYNEQFF

j_gene: TRBJ1-1
d_gene: .
abundance: few
v_gene: TRBV12-3/TRBV12-4
CDR3nt: TGTGCCAGCAGGCCTATTCCCAAGGGAACTGAAGCTTTCTTT
CDR3aa: CASRPIPKGTEAFF

j_gene: TRBJ1-5
d_gene: .
abundance: few
v_gene: TRBV25-1
CDR3nt: TGTGCCAGCAGTGGCCTCGGGCAGGGCTGGGGGAATAGCAATCAGCCCCAGCATTTT
CDR3aa: CASSGLGQGWGNSNQPQHF